This T cell receptor (beta chain) originates from a study of blood T cell repertoires in COVID-19. Study-wide context: Material from acute and convalescent COVID-19 was sourced from the United States, Italy and Spain. The cDNA or gDNA used as material had been derived from T cells, B-cell-depleted T cells, or PBMCs.

The CDR3 sequence is 16 residues long. V lost 7 bases and J lost 2; bases outside the gene matches: 11. Germline V gene lookup returns CDR1 ENHRY and CDR2 SYGVKD. Only in-frame clones appear in the TCRdb table, and some are missing; sequencing was by immunoSEQ multiplex PCR. The sample has over 110,000 clones; 88% are singletons. This receptor was obtained from a human donor in a cohort sampled during active COVID-19. Sequenced material: peripheral blood. J is TRBJ1-3 and V is TRBV10-3; 7 nucleotides agree with TRBD1. Written as DNA, the CDR3 is TGTGCCATCATGAACCGGGACAGTGATCCTGGAAACACCATATATTTT. This sequence encodes CAIMNRDSDPGNTIYF.